Listed below are T cell receptor beta chains from one sample, sequenced in a study of blood T cell repertoires in COVID-19. Sequenced by immunoSEQ multiplex PCR; TCRdb stores in-frame clones only, minus some. This table holds about 160,000 clones, roughly 87% found once. The sequenced sample consisted of peripheral blood. The receptors were gathered from a woman aged 55-70 years who had recovered from COVID-19. CDR3s leave out the opening cysteine and the closing phenylalanine or tryptophan. Each record gives: V gene, J gene, D gene, CDR3 protein. The D gene is left open where the match is weak.

>TRBV28|TRBJ1-2|TRBD1
ASRSQGVGGYT
>TRBV2|TRBJ2-5|TRBD2
ASSVRLAGGETQY
>TRBV4-1|TRBJ2-2|TRBD1
ASSRRLGTGAFTGELF
>TRBV2|TRBJ2-1|TRBD2
ASSERPGGAGEQF
>TRBV30|TRBJ1-2|TRBD1
AWGWTGQVYGYT
>TRBV7-9|TRBJ2-5|TRBD1
ASSRRQGGETQY
>TRBV19|TRBJ2-6|NA
ASSIAVSGANVLT
>TRBV5-1|TRBJ1-2|NA
ASSLEVPQAGYGYT
>TRBV10-3|TRBJ2-7|NA
ATGGADSYEQY
>TRBV19|TRBJ2-2|TRBD1
ASQGASNTGELF
>TRBV2|TRBJ1-1|TRBD1
ASSMTGRDTEAF
>TRBV4-1|TRBJ1-2|TRBD1
ASSQEGTAPADGYT
>TRBV6-1|TRBJ2-7|NA
ASSEDQAYEQY
>TRBV2|TRBJ2-5|NA
ASSELGPQFGETQY
>TRBV5-1|TRBJ2-7|NA
ASSLATQGYEQY
>TRBV19|TRBJ1-1|NA
ASSIRSAGRNTEAF
>TRBV5-1|TRBJ2-3|TRBD2
ASSLGIAGGDTQY
>TRBV6-5|TRBJ1-1|NA
ASSLGQKNTEAF
>TRBV10-3|TRBJ1-1|TRBD1
AISADGQGYTEAF
>TRBV4-2|TRBJ1-3|NA
ASSQVDNSGNTIY
>TRBV11-2|TRBJ2-1|TRBD1
ASSPDREAQF
>TRBV7-3|TRBJ2-3|TRBD2
ASSDRTSGGGTDTQY
>TRBV7-9|TRBJ1-2|NA
ASSSTPGYGYT
>TRBV7-6|TRBJ1-2|NA
ASSLGNRGGYT
>TRBV28|TRBJ1-4|TRBD1
ASSTPGTANEKLF
>TRBV28|TRBJ2-1|TRBD2
ASSLDPPAGGNNEQF
>TRBV5-1|TRBJ1-4|TRBD1
ASSAYRGTGEKLF
>TRBV7-6|TRBJ2-3|NA
ASSLVFRGGLGDTQY
>TRBV27|TRBJ2-3|TRBD1
ASSRRTGGDTQY
>TRBV2|TRBJ2-5|NA
ASRDRDLKWETQY
>TRBV11-2|TRBJ2-1|TRBD1
ASSEGTEGNEQF
>TRBV10-3|TRBJ2-7|NA
AIGPGETYEQY
>TRBV5-6|TRBJ1-2|NA
ASSLAGDPNYGYT
>TRBV19|TRBJ1-4|NA
ASSMMGSNEKLF
>TRBV10-3|TRBJ2-1|TRBD2
ATASGGNEQF
>TRBV5-1|TRBJ2-5|NA
ASSSQGYVETQY
>TRBV11-3|TRBJ2-1|TRBD1
ASSLDRQGFWNEQF
>TRBV5-8|TRBJ2-7|NA
ASTPGTSPYEQY
>TRBV11-2|TRBJ2-5|NA
ASSPDWLGGGETQY
>TRBV6-6|TRBJ2-6|NA
ASSYGTRGANVLT
>TRBV3-1/TRBV3-2|TRBJ1-5|TRBD1
ASSLRTGQDQPQH